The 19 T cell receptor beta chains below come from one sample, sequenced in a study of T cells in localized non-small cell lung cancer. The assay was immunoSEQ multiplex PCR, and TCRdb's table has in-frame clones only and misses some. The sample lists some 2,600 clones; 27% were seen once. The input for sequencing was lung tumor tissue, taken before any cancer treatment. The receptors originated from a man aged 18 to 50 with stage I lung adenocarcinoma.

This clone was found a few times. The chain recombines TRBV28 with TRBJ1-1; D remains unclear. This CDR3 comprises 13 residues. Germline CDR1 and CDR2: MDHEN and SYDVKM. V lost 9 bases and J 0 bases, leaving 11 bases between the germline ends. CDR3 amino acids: CASGRIMNTEAFF. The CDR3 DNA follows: TGTGCCAGTGGTCGGATCATGAACACTGAAGCTTTCTTT.

The DNA of the CDR3 is TGTGCCAGCAAACTAGGACAGGGACCTAATGAAAAACTGTTTTTT. It yields the protein CASKLGQGPNEKLFF. The V call is TRBV6-8, the J call TRBJ1-4, with TRBD1 identical over 8 bases. Germline CDR1 MNHGY, CDR2 SAAAGT. This CDR3 is 15 amino acids long. V shed 7 bases and J 3 bases; nucleotides not matched to a gene: 7.

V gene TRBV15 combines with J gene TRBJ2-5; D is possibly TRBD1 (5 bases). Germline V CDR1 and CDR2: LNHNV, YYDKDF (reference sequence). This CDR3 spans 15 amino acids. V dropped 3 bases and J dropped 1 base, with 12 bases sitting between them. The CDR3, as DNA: TGTGCCACCAGCAGGCAAGAGACAGCCCAAGAGACCCAGTACTTC. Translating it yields CATSRQETAQETQYF.

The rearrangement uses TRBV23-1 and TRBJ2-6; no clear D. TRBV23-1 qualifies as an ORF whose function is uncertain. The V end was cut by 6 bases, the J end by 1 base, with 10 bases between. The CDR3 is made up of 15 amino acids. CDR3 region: CASSQPPSGANVLTF. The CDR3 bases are TGCGCCAGCAGCCAACCCCCATCTGGGGCCAACGTCCTGACTTTC.

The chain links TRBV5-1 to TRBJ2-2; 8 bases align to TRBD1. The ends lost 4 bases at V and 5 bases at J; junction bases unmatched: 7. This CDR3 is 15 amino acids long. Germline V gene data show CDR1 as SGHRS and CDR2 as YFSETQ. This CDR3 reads CASSGQGSGTGELFF. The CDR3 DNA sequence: TGCGCCAGCAGCGGACAGGGATCCGGGACCGGGGAGCTGTTTTTT.

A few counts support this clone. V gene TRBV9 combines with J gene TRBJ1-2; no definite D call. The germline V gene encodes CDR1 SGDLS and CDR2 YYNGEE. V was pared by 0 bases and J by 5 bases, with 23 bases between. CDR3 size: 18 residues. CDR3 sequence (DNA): TGTGCCAGCAGCGTAGAAGATTTGGGGAACAAGCGGGGATATGGCTACACCTTC. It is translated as CASSVEDLGNKRGYGYTF. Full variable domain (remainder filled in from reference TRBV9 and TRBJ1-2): DSGVTQTPKHLITATGQRVTLRCSPRSGDLSVYWYQQSLDQGLQFLIQYYNGEERAKGNILERFSAQQFPDLHSELNLSSLELGDSALYFCASSVEDLGNKRGYGYTFGSGTRLTVV.

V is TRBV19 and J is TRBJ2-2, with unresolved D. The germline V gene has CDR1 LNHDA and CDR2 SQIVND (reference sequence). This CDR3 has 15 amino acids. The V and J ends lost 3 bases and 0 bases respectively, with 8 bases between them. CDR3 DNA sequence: TGTGCCAGTAGTATTGGGGTTACGAACACCGGGGAGCTGTTTTTT. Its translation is CASSIGVTNTGELFF.

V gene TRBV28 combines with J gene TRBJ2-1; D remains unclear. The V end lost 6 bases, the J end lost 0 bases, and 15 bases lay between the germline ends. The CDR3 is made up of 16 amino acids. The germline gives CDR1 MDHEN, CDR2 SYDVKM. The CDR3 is CASSAIMTRSYNEQFF. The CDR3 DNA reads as TGTGCCAGCAGCGCAATTATGACACGCTCCTACAATGAGCAGTTCTTC.

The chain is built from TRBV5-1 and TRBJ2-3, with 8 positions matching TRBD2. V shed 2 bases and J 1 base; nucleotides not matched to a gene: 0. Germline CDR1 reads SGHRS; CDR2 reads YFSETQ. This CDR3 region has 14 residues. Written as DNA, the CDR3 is TGCGCCAGCAGCTTAGCGGGGGGCACAGATACGCAGTATTTT. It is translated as CASSLAGGTDTQYF.

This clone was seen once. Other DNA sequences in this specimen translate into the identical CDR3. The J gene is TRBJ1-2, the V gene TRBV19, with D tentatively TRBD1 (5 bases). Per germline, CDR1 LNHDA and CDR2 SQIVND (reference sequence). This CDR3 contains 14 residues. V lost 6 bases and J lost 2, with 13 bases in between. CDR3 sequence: CASSPQGVNYGYTF. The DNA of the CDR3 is TGTGCCAGTAGCCCCCAGGGTGTGAACTATGGCTACACCTTC.

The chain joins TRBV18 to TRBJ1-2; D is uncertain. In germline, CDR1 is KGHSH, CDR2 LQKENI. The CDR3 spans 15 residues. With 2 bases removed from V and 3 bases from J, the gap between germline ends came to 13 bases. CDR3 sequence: CASSPSSDTYYGYTF. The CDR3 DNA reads TGTGCCAGCTCACCATCCTCAGACACTTACTATGGCTACACCTTC.

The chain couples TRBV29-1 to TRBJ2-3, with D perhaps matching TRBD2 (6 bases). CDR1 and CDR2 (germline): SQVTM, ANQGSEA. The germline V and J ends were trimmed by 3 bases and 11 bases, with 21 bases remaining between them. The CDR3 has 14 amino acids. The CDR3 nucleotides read TGCAGCGTTGAGGGTGGGACTCTCCATGTGGGGCAGTATTTT. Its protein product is CSVEGGTLHVGQYF.

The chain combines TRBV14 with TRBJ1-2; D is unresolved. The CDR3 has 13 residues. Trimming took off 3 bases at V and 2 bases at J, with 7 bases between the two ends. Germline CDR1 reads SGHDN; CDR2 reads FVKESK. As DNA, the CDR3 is TGTGCCAGCAGCCAGGATGTGAACTATGGCTACACCTTC. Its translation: CASSQDVNYGYTF.

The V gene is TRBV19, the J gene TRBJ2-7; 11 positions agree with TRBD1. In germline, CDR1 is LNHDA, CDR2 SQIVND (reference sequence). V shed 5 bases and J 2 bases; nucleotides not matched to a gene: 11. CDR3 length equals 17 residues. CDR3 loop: CASSASLAGQGAYEQYF. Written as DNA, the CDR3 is TGTGCCAGTAGTGCCTCTTTGGCGGGACAGGGGGCCTACGAGCAGTACTTC.

The CDR3 is CASSTRGDRGLTDGYTF. The CDR3, as DNA: TGCGCCAGCAGCACCCGAGGGGACAGGGGACTTACCGATGGCTACACCTTC. This chain links TRBV5-1 with TRBJ1-2; TRBD1 matches at 10 bases. The trim removed 4 bases at V and 6 bases at J, leaving 15 bases unmatched. Germline V gene sequence: CDR1 SGHRS, CDR2 YFSETQ. CDR3 length: 17 residues.

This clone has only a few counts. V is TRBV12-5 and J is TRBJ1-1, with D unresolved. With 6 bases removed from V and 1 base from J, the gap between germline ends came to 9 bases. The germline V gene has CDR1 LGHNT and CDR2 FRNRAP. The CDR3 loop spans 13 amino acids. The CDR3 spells CASGDDGNTEAFF. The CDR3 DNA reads TGTGCTAGTGGAGACGACGGGAACACTGAAGCTTTCTTT.

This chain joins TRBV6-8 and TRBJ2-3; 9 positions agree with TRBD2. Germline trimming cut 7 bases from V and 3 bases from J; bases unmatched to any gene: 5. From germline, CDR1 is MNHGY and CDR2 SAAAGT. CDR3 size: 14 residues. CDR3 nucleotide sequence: TGTGCCAGCACCAAGGGACTAGCTACAGATACGCAGTATTTT. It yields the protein CASTKGLATDTQYF.

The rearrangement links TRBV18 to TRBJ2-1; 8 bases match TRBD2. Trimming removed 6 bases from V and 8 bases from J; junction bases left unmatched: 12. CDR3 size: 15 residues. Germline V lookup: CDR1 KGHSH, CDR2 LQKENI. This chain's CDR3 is CASSDVGRVHDEQFF. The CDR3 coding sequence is TGTGCCAGCTCGGATGTCGGGAGGGTGCACGATGAGCAGTTCTTC.

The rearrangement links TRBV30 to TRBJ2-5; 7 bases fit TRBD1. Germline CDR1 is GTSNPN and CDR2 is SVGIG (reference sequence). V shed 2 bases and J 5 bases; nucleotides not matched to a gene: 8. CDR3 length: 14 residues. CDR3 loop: CAWSTRGLRETQYF. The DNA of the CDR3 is TGTGCCTGGAGTACAAGGGGGCTCAGGGAGACCCAGTACTTC.